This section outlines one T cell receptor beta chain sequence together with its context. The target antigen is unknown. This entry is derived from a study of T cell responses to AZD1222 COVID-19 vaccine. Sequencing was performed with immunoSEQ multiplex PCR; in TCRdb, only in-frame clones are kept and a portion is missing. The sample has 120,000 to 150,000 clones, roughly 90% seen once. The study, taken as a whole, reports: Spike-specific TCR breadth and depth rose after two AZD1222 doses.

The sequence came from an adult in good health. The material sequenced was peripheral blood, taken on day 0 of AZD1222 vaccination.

This CDR3 is CASGRRANTEAFF. The CDR3 DNA is TGTGCCAGCGGGCGCAGGGCTAACACTGAAGCTTTCTTT. The V and J genes are TRBV6-5 and TRBJ1-1, with D tentatively TRBD1 (5 bases). CDR1 and CDR2 from the germline V gene are MNHEY and SVGAGI. This CDR3 contains 13 residues. V was clipped by 8 bases and J by 2 bases, with 12 bases between them.